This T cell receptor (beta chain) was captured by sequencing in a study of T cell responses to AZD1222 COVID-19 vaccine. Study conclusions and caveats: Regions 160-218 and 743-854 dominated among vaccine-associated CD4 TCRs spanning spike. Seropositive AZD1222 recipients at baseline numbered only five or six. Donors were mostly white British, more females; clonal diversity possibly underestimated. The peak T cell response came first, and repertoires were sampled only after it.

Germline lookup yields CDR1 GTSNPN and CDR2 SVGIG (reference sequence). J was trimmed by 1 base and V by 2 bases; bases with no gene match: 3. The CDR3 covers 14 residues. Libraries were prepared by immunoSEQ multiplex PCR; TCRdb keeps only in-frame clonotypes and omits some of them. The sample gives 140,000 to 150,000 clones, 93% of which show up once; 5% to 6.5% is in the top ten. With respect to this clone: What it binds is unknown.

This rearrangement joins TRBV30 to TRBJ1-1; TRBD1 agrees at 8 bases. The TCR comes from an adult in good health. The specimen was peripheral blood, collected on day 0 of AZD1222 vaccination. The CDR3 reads CAWSRGQENTEAFF. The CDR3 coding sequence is TGTGCCTGGAGTAGGGGACAGGAGAACACTGAAGCTTTCTTT. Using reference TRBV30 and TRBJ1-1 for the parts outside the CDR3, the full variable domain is SQTIHQWPATLVQPVGSPLSLECTVEGTSNPNLYWYRQAAGRGLQLLFYSVGIGQISSEVPQNLSASRPQDRQFILSSKKLLLSDSGFYLCAWSRGQENTEAFFGQGTRLTVV.